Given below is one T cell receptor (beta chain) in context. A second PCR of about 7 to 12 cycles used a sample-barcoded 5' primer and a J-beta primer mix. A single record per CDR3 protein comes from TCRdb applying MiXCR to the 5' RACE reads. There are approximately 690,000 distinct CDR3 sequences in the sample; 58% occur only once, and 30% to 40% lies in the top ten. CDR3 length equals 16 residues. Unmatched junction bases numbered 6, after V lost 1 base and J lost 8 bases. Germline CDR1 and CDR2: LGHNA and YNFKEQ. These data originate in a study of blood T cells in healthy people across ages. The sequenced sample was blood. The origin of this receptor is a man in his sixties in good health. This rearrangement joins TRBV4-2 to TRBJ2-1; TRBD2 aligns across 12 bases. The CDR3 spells CASSQVASGGADEQFF. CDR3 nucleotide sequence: TGTGCCAGCAGCCAAGTGGCTAGCGGGGGGGCCGATGAGCAGTTCTTC.